The present T cell receptor beta chain was sequenced within a study of cytomegalovirus exposure and HLA in healthy donors. Study-level results: A later analysis found TCR association rates differed by HLA locus, highest for DRB1 and lowest for HLA-C. Most TCR sequences were uncommon, yet certain public TCRs appeared in many donors.

Amplification used 60 Vbeta primers and 13 Jbeta primers. The authors' processing: There were 80 million or so unique TCR beta chains by a later count, and 10 million to 12 million of them were shared. Assay used: immunoSEQ multiplex PCR; TCRdb lists only in-frame clones, some missing. The V and J calls and clone size are taken from that table; D and trimming were inferred from the DNA. The sample has a few hundred thousand clones, about nine tenths seen once. This clone was seen only once. As yet, its antigen is unknown. Trimming removed 5 bases from V and 0 bases from J, with 26 bases in between. CDR1 is PRHDT and CDR2 is FYEKMQ in the germline V gene (reference sequence). The length of the CDR3 is 21 residues.

This sequence joins TRBV13 and TRBJ2-6; D perhaps matches TRBD2 (6 bases). This receptor was obtained from a girl under 10 years old in good health and CMV-seronegative. The sample was PBMCs. This CDR3 reads CASSPNWEAVSSLSGANVLTF. The CDR3 nucleotides are TGTGCCAGCAGCCCGAACTGGGAGGCCGTATCATCTCTCTCTGGGGCCAACGTCCTGACTTTC. The full variable domain, with the rest looked up from reference TRBV13 and TRBJ2-6, is AAGVIQSPRHLIKEKRETATLKCYPIPRHDTVYWYQQGPGQDPQFLISFYEKMQSDKGSIPDRFSAQQFSDYHSELNMSSLELGDSALYFCASSPNWEAVSSLSGANVLTFGAGSRLTVL.